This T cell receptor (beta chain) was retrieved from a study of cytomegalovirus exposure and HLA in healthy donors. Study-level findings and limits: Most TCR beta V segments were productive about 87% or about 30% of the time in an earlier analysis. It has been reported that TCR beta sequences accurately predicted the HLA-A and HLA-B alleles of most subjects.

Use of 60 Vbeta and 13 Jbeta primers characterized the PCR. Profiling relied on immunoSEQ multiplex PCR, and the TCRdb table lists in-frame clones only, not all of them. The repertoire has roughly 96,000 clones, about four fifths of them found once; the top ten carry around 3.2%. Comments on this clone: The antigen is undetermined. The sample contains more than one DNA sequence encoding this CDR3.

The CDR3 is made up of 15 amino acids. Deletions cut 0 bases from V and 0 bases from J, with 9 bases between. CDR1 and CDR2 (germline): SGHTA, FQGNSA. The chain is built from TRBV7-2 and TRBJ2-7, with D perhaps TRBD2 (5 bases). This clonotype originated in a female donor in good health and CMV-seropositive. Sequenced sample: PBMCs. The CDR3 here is CASSLAGGSSYEQYF. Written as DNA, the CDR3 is TGTGCCAGCAGCTTAGCTGGTGGGAGCTCCTACGAGCAGTACTTC.